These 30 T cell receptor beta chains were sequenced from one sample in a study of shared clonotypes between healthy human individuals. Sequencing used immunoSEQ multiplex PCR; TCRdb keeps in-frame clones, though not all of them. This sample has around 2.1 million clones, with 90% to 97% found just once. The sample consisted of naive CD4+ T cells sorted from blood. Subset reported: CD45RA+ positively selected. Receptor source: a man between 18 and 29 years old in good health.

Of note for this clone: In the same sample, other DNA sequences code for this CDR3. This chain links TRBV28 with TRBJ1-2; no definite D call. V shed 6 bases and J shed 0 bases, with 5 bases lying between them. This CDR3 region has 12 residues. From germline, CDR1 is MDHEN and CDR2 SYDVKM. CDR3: CASSTSNYGYTF. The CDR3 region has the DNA TGTGCCAGCAGCACATCTAACTATGGCTACACCTTC.

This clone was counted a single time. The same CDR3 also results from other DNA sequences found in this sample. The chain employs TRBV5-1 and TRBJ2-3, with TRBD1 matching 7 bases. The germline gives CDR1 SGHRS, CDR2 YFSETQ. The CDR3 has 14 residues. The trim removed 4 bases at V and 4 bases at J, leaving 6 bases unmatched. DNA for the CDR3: TGCGCCAGCAGCCAAGGACAGGTAGCAGATACGCAGTATTTT. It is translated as CASSQGQVADTQYF.

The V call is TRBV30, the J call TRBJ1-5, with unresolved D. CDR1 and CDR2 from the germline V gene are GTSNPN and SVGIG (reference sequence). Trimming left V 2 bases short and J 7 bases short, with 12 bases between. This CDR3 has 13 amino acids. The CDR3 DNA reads TGTGCCTGGAGTCGAGGGATTGACCAGCCCCAGCATTTT. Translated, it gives CAWSRGIDQPQHF.

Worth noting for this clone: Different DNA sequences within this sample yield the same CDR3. The CDR3 DNA sequence: TGTGCCAGCAGTCGGGACGGCACAGATACGCAGTATTTT. Its protein product is CASSRDGTDTQYF. The genes are TRBV6-5 and TRBJ2-3, with D possibly called TRBD1 or TRBD2 (5 bases each). CDR3 length: 13 residues. CDR1 and CDR2 from the germline V gene are MNHEY and SVGAGI. The V gene lost 5 bases and the J gene lost 1 base, with 7 bases spanning the gap.

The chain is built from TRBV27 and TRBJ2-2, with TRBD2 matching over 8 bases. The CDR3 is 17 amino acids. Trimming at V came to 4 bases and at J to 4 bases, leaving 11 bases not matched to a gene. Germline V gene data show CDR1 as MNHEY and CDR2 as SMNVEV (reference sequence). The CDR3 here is CASSSLGGGGTTGELFF. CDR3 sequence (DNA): TGTGCCAGCAGTTCGCTTGGGGGCGGGGGGACCACCGGGGAGCTGTTTTTT.

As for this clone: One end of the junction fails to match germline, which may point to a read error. CDR3 DNA: TGTGCCAGCAGTTTCTACGCCGATAAAGGCCCCCTAGAGTTC. Residues: CASSFYADKGPLEF. This chain links TRBV27 with TRBJ2-7; no definite D call. Germline V gene sequence: CDR1 MNHEY, CDR2 SMNVEV (reference sequence). This CDR3 contains 14 residues.

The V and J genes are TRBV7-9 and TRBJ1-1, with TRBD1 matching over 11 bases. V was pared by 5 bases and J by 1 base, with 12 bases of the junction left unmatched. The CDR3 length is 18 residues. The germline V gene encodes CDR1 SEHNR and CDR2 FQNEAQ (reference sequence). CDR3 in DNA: TGTGCCAGCAGCCAACCCGGGACAGGGGGTTTGAAGAACACTGAAGCTTTCTTT. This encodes CASSQPGTGGLKNTEAFF.

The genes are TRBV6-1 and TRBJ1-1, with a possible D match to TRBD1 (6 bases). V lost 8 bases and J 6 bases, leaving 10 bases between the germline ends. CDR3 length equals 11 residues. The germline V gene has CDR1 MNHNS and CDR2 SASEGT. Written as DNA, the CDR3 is TGTGCCAGCGTAAACAGGGCTGAAGCTTTCTTT. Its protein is CASVNRAEAFF.

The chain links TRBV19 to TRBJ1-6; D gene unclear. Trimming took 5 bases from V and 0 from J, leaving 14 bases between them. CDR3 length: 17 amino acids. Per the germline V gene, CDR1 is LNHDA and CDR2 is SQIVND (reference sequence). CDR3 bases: TGTGCCAGTAGTGTCCTACAGAGAAGCTCCTATAATTCACCCCTCCACTTT. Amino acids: CASSVLQRSSYNSPLHF.

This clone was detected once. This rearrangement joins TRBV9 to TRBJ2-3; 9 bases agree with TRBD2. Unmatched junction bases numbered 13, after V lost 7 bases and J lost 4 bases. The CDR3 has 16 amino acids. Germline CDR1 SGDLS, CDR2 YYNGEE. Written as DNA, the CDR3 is TGTGCCAGCTCCGACCTGGCGGGAGGGTCCCCAGATACGCAGTATTTT. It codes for CASSDLAGGSPDTQYF.

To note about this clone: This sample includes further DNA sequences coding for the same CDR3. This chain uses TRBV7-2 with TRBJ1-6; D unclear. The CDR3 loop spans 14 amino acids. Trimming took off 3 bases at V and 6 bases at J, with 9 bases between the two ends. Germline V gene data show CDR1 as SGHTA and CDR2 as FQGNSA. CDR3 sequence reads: CASSLTQINSPLHF. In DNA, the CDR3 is TGTGCCAGCAGCTTGACTCAGATTAATTCACCCCTCCACTTT.

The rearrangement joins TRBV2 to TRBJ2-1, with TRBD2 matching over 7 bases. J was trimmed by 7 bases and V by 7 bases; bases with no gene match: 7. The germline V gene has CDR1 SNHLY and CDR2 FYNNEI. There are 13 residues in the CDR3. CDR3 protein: CASNGLGWNEQFF. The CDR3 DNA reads TGTGCCAGCAACGGACTAGGTTGGAATGAGCAGTTCTTC. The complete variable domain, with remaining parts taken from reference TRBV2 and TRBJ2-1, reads EPEVTQTPSHQVTQMGQEVILRCVPISNHLYFYWYRQILGQKVEFLVSFYNNEISEKSEIFDDQFSVERPDGSNFTLKIRSTKLEDSAMYFCASNGLGWNEQFFGPGTRLTVL.

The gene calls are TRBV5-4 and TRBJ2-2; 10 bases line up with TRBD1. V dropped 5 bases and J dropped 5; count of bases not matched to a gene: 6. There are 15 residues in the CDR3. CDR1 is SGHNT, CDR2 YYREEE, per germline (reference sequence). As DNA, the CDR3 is TGTGCCAGCAGTCTGGACAGGGGGATGACCGGGGAGCTGTTTTTT. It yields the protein CASSLDRGMTGELFF.

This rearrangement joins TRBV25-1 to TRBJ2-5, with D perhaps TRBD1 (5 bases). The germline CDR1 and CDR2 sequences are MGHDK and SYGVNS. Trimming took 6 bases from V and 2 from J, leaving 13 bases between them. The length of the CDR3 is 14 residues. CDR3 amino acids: CASRGLLSQETQYF. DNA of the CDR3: TGTGCCAGCAGGGGGCTTTTGTCTCAAGAGACCCAGTACTTC.

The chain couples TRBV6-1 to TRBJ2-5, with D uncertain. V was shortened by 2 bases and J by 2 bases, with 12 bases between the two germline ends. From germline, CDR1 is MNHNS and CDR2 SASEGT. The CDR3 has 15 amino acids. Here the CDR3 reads CASSENLGGQETQYF. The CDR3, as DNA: TGTGCCAGCAGTGAAAACTTGGGCGGACAAGAGACCCAGTACTTC.

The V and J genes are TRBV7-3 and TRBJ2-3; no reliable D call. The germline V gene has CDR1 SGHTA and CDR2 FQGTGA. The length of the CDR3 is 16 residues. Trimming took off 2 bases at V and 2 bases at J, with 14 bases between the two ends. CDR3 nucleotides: TGTGCCAGCAGCTTAGGTGTTGGCGGTCACACAGATACGCAGTATTTT. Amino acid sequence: CASSLGVGGHTDTQYF. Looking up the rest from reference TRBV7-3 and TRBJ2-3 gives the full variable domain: GAGVSQTPSNKVTEKGKYVELRCDPISGHTALYWYRQSLGQGPEFLIYFQGTGAADDSGLPNDRFFAVRPEGSVSTLKIQRTERGDSAVYLCASSLGVGGHTDTQYFGPGTRLTVL.

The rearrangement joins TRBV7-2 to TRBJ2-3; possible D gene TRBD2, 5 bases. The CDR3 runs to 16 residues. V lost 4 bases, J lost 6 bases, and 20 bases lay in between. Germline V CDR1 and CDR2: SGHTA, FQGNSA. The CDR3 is CASSSHSQRGWDTQYF. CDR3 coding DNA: TGTGCCAGCAGCTCCCACTCCCAGAGAGGGTGGGATACGCAGTATTTT.

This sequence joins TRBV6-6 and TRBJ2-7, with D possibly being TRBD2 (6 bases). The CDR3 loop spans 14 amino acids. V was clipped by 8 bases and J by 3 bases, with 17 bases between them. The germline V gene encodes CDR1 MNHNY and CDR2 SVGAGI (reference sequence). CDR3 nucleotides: TGTGCCAGCCGGCGGGGCGGGCCCAGCTACGAGCAGTACTTC. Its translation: CASRRGGPSYEQYF.

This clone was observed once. CDR3 DNA: TGCGCCAGCAGTCGTGACAGGGGGAGAACTAATGAAAAACTGTTTTTT. Amino acids: CASSRDRGRTNEKLFF. The rearrangement joins TRBV5-1 to TRBJ1-4; 9 positions match TRBD1. V was pared by 5 bases and J by 1 base, with 6 bases of the junction left unmatched. Germline V gives CDR1 SGHRS, CDR2 YFSETQ. The CDR3 runs 16 residues.

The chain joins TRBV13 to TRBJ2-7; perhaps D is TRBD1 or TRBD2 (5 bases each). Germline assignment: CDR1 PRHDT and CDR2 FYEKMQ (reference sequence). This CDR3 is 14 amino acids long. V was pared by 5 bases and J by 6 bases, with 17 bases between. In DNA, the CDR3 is TGTGCCAGCAGCCCCCGGGACCTATACCCCGAGCAGTACTTC. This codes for CASSPRDLYPEQYF.

This chain's CDR3 is CASSEVENTGELFF. The CDR3 DNA sequence: TGTGCCAGCAGTGAAGTGGAGAACACCGGGGAGCTGTTTTTT. This chain uses TRBV6-5 with TRBJ2-2; D unclear. Trimming cost V 5 bases and J 1 base, with 8 bases left between them. This CDR3 has 14 amino acids. Germline V gene lookup returns CDR1 MNHEY and CDR2 SVGAGI.

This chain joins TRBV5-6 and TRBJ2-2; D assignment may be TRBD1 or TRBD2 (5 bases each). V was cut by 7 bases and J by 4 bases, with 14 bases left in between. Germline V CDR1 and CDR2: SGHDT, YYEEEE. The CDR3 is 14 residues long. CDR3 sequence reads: CASGTRWGTGELFF. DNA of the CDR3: TGTGCCAGCGGGACCCGATGGGGCACCGGGGAGCTGTTTTTT.

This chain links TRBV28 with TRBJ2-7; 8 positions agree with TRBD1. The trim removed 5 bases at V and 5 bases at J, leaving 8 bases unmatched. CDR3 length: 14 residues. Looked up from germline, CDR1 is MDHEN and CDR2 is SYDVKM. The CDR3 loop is CASSLGQGGDEQYF. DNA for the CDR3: TGTGCCAGCAGTCTCGGACAGGGAGGCGACGAGCAGTACTTC.

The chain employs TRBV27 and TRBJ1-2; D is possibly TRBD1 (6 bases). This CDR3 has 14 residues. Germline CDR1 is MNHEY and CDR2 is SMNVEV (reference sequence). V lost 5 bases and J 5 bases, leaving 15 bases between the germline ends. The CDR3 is CASSPTGRFYGYTF. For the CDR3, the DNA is TGTGCCAGCAGTCCTACAGGGAGATTTTATGGCTACACCTTC.

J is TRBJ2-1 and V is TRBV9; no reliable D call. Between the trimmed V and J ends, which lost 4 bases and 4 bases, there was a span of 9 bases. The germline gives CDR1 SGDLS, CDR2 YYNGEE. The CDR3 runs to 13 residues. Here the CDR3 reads CASSPVLYNEQFF. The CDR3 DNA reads TGTGCCAGCAGCCCAGTCCTATACAATGAGCAGTTCTTC. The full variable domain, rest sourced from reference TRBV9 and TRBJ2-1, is DSGVTQTPKHLITATGQRVTLRCSPRSGDLSVYWYQQSLDQGLQFLIQYYNGEERAKGNILERFSAQQFPDLHSELNLSSLELGDSALYFCASSPVLYNEQFFGPGTRLTVL.

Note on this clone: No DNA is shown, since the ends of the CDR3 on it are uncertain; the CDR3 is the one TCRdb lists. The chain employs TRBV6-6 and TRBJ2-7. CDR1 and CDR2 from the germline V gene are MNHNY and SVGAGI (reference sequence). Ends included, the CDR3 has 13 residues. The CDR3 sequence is CASSSSNSYEQYF.

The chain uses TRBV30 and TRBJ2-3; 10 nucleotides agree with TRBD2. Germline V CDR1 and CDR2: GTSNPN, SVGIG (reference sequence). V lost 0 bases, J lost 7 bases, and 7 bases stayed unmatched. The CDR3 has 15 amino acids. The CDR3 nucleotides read TGTGCCTGGAGTGTCTCTAGCGGGAGTGCGAATACGCAGTATTTT. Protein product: CAWSVSSGSANTQYF.

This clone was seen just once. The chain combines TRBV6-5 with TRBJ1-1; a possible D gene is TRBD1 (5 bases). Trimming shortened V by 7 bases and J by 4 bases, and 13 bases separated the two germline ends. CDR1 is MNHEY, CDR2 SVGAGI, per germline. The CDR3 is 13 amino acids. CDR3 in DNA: TGTGCCAGCACCCCTGGGGCCAGCACTGAAGCTTTCTTT. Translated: CASTPGASTEAFF.

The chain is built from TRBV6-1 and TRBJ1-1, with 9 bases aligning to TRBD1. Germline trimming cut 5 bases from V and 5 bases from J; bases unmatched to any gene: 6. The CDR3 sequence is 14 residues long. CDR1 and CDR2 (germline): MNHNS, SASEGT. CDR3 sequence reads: CASSPTGGATEAFF. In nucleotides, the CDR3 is TGTGCCAGCAGTCCCACAGGGGGCGCGACTGAAGCTTTCTTT.

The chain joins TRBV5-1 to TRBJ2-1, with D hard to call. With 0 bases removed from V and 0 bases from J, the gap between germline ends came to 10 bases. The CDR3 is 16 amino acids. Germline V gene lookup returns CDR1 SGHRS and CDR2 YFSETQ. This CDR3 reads CASSLEGHSSYNEQFF. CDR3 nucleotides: TGCGCCAGCAGCTTGGAGGGTCACAGCTCCTACAATGAGCAGTTCTTC. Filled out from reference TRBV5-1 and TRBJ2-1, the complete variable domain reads KAGVTQTPRYLIKTRGQQVTLSCSPISGHRSVSWYQQTPGQGLQFLFEYFSETQRNKGNFPGRFSGRQFSNSRSEMNVSTLELGDSALYLCASSLEGHSSYNEQFFGPGTRLTVL.